This T cell receptor beta chain was profiled in a study of T cell responses to AZD1222 COVID-19 vaccine. Findings of the study overall: Following two doses of AZD1222, Spike-specific TCR breadth and depth rose. Just 5 to 7 people given AZD1222 tested seropositive at baseline. Females outnumbered males among donors, who were mostly white British; clonal diversity was possibly underestimated.

The germline V gene encodes CDR1 LNHDA and CDR2 SQIVND (reference sequence). V lost 8 bases to trimming and J lost 6 bases, with 19 bases between them. This CDR3 comprises 15 residues. For this clone: What it binds is not known.

Here immunoSEQ multiplex PCR was the method, and the copy in TCRdb shows in-frame clones only, minus some. This sample yields 100,000 to 150,000 clones, of which over 75% are seen a single time; less than 11% belongs to the top ten. Sequencing was performed on peripheral blood, taken on day 0 of AZD1222 vaccination. The chain recombines TRBV19 with TRBJ2-2, with D perhaps TRBD2 (5 bases). The receptor was isolated from an adult in good health. The CDR3 reads CASRDNPGFPGELFF. CDR3 DNA sequence: TGTGCCAGTCGAGATAATCCGGGGTTCCCCGGGGAGCTGTTTTTT.